Each of the 25 T cell receptor beta chains below was sequenced from the same sample in a study of tumor-infiltrating lymphocytes in primary liver carcinoma. Germline DNA was also extracted, and blood RNA derived from unsorted whole blood. TCR beta cDNA was made from 450 to 550 ng total RNA with a constant-region primer. Sequencing libraries for TCR beta derived from three nested multiplex PCR rounds that used slightly modified ARM-PCR. A C-beta reverse primer was combined with TRBV1-TRBV30 forward primers in the first two PCR rounds, and each round had 10 cycles. TCRdb reprocessed the multiplex PCR reads via MiXCR and lists one record per CDR3 protein. In the table there are 310,000 or so distinct CDR3 sequences, nearly 60% of which are singletons. Sequencing input: peripheral blood. These receptors all stem from a woman aged 30 to 39 with primary liver carcinoma and hepatitis B virus infection.

In regard to this clonotype: One end of the junction fails to match germline, which may point to a read error. V and J are TRBV13 and TRBJ2-3, with TRBD2 matching over 7 bases. CDR1 PRHDT and CDR2 FYEKMQ come from the germline V gene (reference sequence). The CDR3 loop spans 15 amino acids. CDR3 residues: CTSSPWRERGDTQYF. CDR3 nucleotides: TGTACCAGCAGTCCTTGGCGGGAGCGGGGAGATACGCAGTATTTT.

This chain links TRBV12-3 or TRBV12-4 with TRBJ2-5, with TRBD1 as a possible D gene (7 bases). CDR3 length: 16 amino acids. Trimming shortened V by 6 bases and J by 4 bases, and 21 bases separated the two germline ends. As DNA, the CDR3 is TGTGCCAGCAGCATGACGCAGGGGGGAGGCCTAGAGACCCAGTACTTC. The encoded protein is CASSMTQGGGLETQYF.

About this clonotype: The junction shows a germline mismatch at one end, possibly a read error. The chain combines TRBV11-2 with TRBJ1-5; D uncertain. From germline, CDR1 is SGHAT and CDR2 FQNNGV. The CDR3 is 13 amino acids. This CDR3 is CVSSLGTNQSQHF. The DNA for the CDR3 is TGTGTCAGCAGCTTGGGTACTAATCAGTCCCAGCATTTT.

As to this clonotype: This may arise from a read error, as a much more abundant clone is one base away. This chain links TRBV6-5 with TRBJ1-6; D remains ambiguous. The CDR3 is 15 residues long. Germline V gene data show CDR1 as MNHEY and CDR2 as SVGAGI. V shed 0 bases and J shed 10 bases, with 13 bases lying between them. The CDR3 sequence is CASSYSGWGGSPLHF. The CDR3 region has the DNA TGTGCCAGCAGTTACTCGGGCTGGGGAGGATCACCCCTCCACTTT.

This clonotype was detected many times. This chain connects TRBV4-2 to TRBJ2-5, with a tentative D call TRBD1 (5 bases). This CDR3 has 16 residues. Per the germline V gene, CDR1 is LGHNA and CDR2 is YNFKEQ. Trimming left V 0 bases short and J 1 base short, with 12 bases between. Here the CDR3 reads CASSQDSQGRQETQYF. CDR3 nucleotides: TGTGCCAGCAGCCAAGACTCGCAGGGTCGCCAAGAGACCCAGTACTTC.

As concerns this clonotype: One junction end does not reproduce the germline sequence, and a read error may be involved. The rearrangement links TRBV6-5 to TRBJ2-2; possible D gene TRBD2, 5 bases. The CDR3 spans 16 residues. Looked up from germline, CDR1 is MNHEY and CDR2 is SVGAGI. DNA for the CDR3: TGTGCCAGCAGTTACTCGTCTAGCAGGAGTGCCGGGGAGCTGTCTTTT. The encoded protein is CASSYSSSRSAGELSF.

The genes are TRBV6-2 or TRBV6-3 and TRBJ1-1; no clear D gene. The V gene lost 7 bases and the J gene lost 1 base, with 16 bases spanning the gap. The CDR3 runs to 15 residues. Looked up from germline, CDR1 is MNHEY and CDR2 is SVGEGT. Here the CDR3 reads CASTTLTAANTEAFF. In DNA, the CDR3 is TGTGCCAGCACCACCCTGACCGCGGCGAACACTGAAGCTTTCTTT.

A note on this clonotype: With a much larger clone just one base away, this may be a read error. The V and J genes are TRBV6-2 or TRBV6-3 and TRBJ2-1, with 8 bases that match TRBD2. This CDR3 has 16 residues. Per germline, CDR1 MNHEY and CDR2 SVGEGT. CDR3 nucleotides: TGTGCCAGCCGGGGGGGGACTTCTTCGATATTGGGTGAGCAGTCCTTC. It codes for CASRGGTSSILGEQSF.

The chain is built from TRBV12-3 or TRBV12-4 and TRBJ1-1, with D tentatively TRBD1 (5 bases). This CDR3 is 14 amino acids long. In DNA form, the CDR3 reads TGTGTCGGCAGTTTAGGGAGTGGGGGCACTGAAGCTTTCTTT. It yields the protein CVGSLGSGGTEAFF.

With respect to this clonotype: Since no conserved phenylalanine or tryptophan closes the CDR3, a read error is the likely cause. CDR3 in DNA: TGTGCTAGCAGCAGCCGGGACTCCTACAATGAGCAGTTCTCC. It specifies CASSSRDSYNEQFS. The chain combines TRBV11-1 with TRBJ2-1; the D gene is possibly TRBD2 (5 bases). Looked up from germline, CDR1 is SGHAT and CDR2 is FQDESV (reference sequence). The CDR3 has 14 residues.

For this clonotype: This clone may be a read error of a much larger clone one base away. The gene calls are TRBV7-9 and TRBJ2-7; 9 positions match TRBD1. Germline V CDR1 and CDR2: SEHNR, FQNEAQ (reference sequence). The CDR3 is made up of 14 amino acids. Here the CDR3 reads CVSSFVTGGYEQYF. The CDR3 DNA sequence: TGTGTCAGCAGCTTCGTGACAGGGGGCTACGAGCAGTACTTC. Variable domain in full (rest from reference TRBV7-9 and TRBJ2-7): DTGVSQNPRHKITKRGQNVTFRCDPISEHNRLYWYRQTLGQGPEFLTYFQNEAQLEKSRLLSDRFSAERPKGSFSTLEIQRTEQGDSAMYLCVSSFVTGGYEQYFGPGTRLTVT.

The rearrangement links TRBV6-5 to TRBJ2-2; 8 bases fit TRBD2. This CDR3 has 16 residues. The ends lost 7 bases at V and 4 bases at J; junction bases unmatched: 11. Germline CDR1 MNHEY, CDR2 SVGAGI. This chain's CDR3 is CASTRALAGPTGELFF. The CDR3 nucleotides read TGTGCCAGCACTAGGGCCCTAGCGGGCCCCACCGGGGAGCTGTTTTTT.

This clonotype was observed many times. V is TRBV6-5 and J is TRBJ1-1; maybe TRBD1 (5 bases). Germline values: CDR1 MNHEY, CDR2 SVGAGI. CDR3 length: 13 amino acids. Deletions cut 6 bases from V and 1 base from J, with 9 bases between. CDR3 DNA sequence: TGTGCCAGCAGCCGGGACGGGAACACTGAAGCTTTCTTT. Translating gives CASSRDGNTEAFF.

On this clonotype: A much larger clone lies a single base off, so this may be a read error. This sequence joins TRBV6-5 and TRBJ2-5, with D perhaps TRBD2 (7 bases). Germline V gene sequence: CDR1 MNHEY, CDR2 SVGAGI. The CDR3 is made up of 15 amino acids. This CDR3 is CASSPRGALGETRYF. CDR3 nucleotide sequence: TGTGCCAGCAGTCCTCGGGGGGCGCTAGGGGAGACCCGGTACTTC.

The DNA for the CDR3 is TGTGCCAGCAGCCATCGATTCAGTTCGAACAAACGGGGGGAGCAGTACTTC. Residues: CASSHRFSSNKRGEQYF. The chain links TRBV5-8 to TRBJ2-7, with a tentative D call TRBD2 (6 bases). The CDR3 is 17 residues long. V lost 4 bases and J 7 bases, leaving 27 bases between the germline ends. The germline gives CDR1 SGHTS, CDR2 YDEGEE.

With respect to this clonotype: Germline is not matched at one junction end, which may reflect a read error. The rearrangement uses TRBV6-6 and TRBJ2-3; 12 bases map to TRBD1. This CDR3 comprises 15 residues. Germline-derived CDR1 and CDR2 are MNHNY and SVGAGI (reference sequence). The CDR3 DNA reads as TGTGCCAGCAGCCCACCGGGACAGGGGGCAGATACGCTGTATTTT. It yields the protein CASSPPGQGADTLYF.

Of note for this clonotype: Given a much more abundant clone one base away, this may be a read error. The rearrangement links TRBV6-5 to TRBJ2-1; 10 nucleotides align to TRBD2. Germline values: CDR1 MNHEY, CDR2 SVGAGI. V lost 5 bases and J lost 6; bases outside the gene matches: 7. The CDR3 is 15 residues long. The CDR3 protein is CASSEGLADFNEQFF. The DNA for the CDR3 is TGTGCCAGCAGTGAAGGACTAGCGGATTTCAATGAGCAGTTCTTC.

Details on this clonotype: With a much larger clone just one base away, this may be a read error. The chain links TRBV12-3 or TRBV12-4 to TRBJ1-1; 8 bases are shared with TRBD1. The CDR3 spans 14 residues. CDR3 coding DNA: TGTGTCAGCAGTCCCAGACAGGGGCGCGCTGAAGCTTTCTTT. It encodes CVSSPRQGRAEAFF.

This clonotype appeared once. A read error may account for a junction end that differs from germline. The chain is built from TRBV14 and TRBJ2-7; D gene ambiguous. From germline, CDR1 is SGHDN and CDR2 FVKESK. The CDR3 is 15 residues long. CDR3 amino acids: CASSQGQVHSYEQYF. Here the CDR3 DNA reads TGTGCCAGCAGCCAAGGGCAGGTTCACTCCTACGAACAGTACTTC. The whole variable domain, remainder taken from reference TRBV14 and TRBJ2-7, is EAGVTQFPSHSVIEKGQTVTLRCDPISGHDNLYWYRRVMGKEIKFLLHFVKESKQDESGMPNNRFLAERTGGTYSTLKVQPAELEDSGVYFCASSQGQVHSYEQYFGPGTRLTVT.

This clonotype was picked up many times. The CDR3 loop is CASSLDQETQYF. DNA for the CDR3: TGTGCCAGCAGCTTGGATCAAGAGACCCAGTACTTC. The chain couples TRBV5-6 to TRBJ2-5; D unresolved. The CDR3 spans 12 residues. The V end was cut by 0 bases, the J end by 2 bases, with 2 bases between. Germline lookup yields CDR1 SGHDT and CDR2 YYEEEE.

This clonotype was counted between two and nine times. J is TRBJ2-7 and V is TRBV10-3; 7 bases fit TRBD1. The germline CDR1 and CDR2 sequences are ENHRY and SYGVKD. The CDR3 loop spans 14 amino acids. After removal of 3 bases from V and 5 bases from J, the junction contained 7 bases not matched to a gene. CDR3 in DNA: TGTGCCATCAGTGAAAGGGGGACAGTCAACGAGCAGTACTTC. This translates into CAISERGTVNEQYF.

This clonotype was counted at least ten times. The chain carries TRBV6-5 and TRBJ2-1; 11 nucleotides align to TRBD2. Germline CDR1 and CDR2: MNHEY and SVGAGI. The CDR3 is made up of 16 amino acids. V lost 8 bases and J lost 7; bases outside the gene matches: 13. CDR3 coding DNA: TGTGCCAGCCGGCAATTACTAGCGGGAGATGGGAATGAGCAGTTCTTC. This sequence encodes CASRQLLAGDGNEQFF.

This chain joins TRBV24-1 and TRBJ2-1, with unresolved D. Trimming took off 9 bases at V and 3 bases at J, with 11 bases between the two ends. Germline CDR1 is KGHDR and CDR2 is SFDVKD. The CDR3 is 13 amino acids. Here the CDR3 reads CATEGFGYNEQFF. The CDR3 nucleotides are TGTGCCACCGAAGGGTTCGGCTACAATGAGCAGTTCTTC.

Points on this clonotype: The junction differs from germline at one of its ends, possibly a read error. V and J are TRBV11-2 and TRBJ2-3; D possibly corresponds to TRBD2 (5 bases). Looked up from germline, CDR1 is SGHAT and CDR2 is FQNNGV. This CDR3 region has 12 residues. In DNA form, the CDR3 reads TGTACCAGCAGCTTAGAGGGAGTCCGTCAGTATTTT. Protein product: CTSSLEGVRQYF.

To note about this clonotype: At one end, the junction sequence differs from germline, possibly due to a read error. The J gene is TRBJ2-7, the V gene TRBV11-3, with D perhaps being TRBD1 or TRBD2 (5 bases each). Germline CDR1 reads SGHNT; CDR2 reads YENEEA. The CDR3 spans 15 residues. Here the CDR3 DNA reads TGTGCCAGCAGCTCCTCCGGGGCGCGGTACTATGAGCAGTCCTTC. It encodes CASSSSGARYYEQSF.